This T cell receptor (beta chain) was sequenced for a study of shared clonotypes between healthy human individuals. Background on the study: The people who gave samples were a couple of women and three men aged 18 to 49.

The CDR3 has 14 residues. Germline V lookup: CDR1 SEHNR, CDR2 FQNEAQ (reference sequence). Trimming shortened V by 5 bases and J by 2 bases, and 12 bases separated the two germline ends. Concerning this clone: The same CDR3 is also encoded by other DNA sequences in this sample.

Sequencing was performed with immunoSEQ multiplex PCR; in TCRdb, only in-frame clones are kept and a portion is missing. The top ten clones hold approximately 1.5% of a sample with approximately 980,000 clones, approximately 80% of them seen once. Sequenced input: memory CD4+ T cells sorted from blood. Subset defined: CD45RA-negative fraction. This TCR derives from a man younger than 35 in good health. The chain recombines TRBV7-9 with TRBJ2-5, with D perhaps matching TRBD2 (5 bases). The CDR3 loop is CASSLLADQETQYF. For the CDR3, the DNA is TGTGCCAGCAGCCTCCTAGCCGATCAAGAGACCCAGTACTTC.